These T cell receptor beta chains were read from a single sample in a study of HIV-infected children after antiretroviral therapy interruption. Each CDR3 protein is one row after TCRdb ran MiXCR on the 3' RACE reads. The table lists about 89,000 distinct CDR3 sequences, about 7.2% of them singletons. This sample comprised CD45RA+ CD4+ T cells from PBMCs, pooled from several time points, obtained from a donor given antiretroviral therapy, either interrupted or continuous. These TCRs come from a pool of human donors with HIV. Each CDR3 is given with its conserved first and last residue. Fields, in order: CDR3 protein, CDR3 DNA, J gene, V gene, D gene, clone size. The D gene is left open where the match is weak. For some rows the clone size is stated as once, few or many, or as a class when expanded; others skip it.

CDR3 protein: CAISLQGMGYTF
CDR3 DNA: TGTGCCATCAGTCTGCAGGGGATGGGCTACACCTTC
J gene: TRBJ1-2
V gene: TRBV10-3
D gene: -
clone size: -

CDR3 protein: CASRYTPGRANYGYTF
CDR3 DNA: TGTGCAAGTCGCTACACGCCAGGGCGCGCTAACTATGGCTACACCTTC
J gene: TRBJ1-2
V gene: TRBV12-2
D gene: -
clone size: many

CDR3 protein: CASSTKGMSYNEQFF
CDR3 DNA: TGTGCCAGTAGTACTAAGGGGATGTCCTACAATGAGCAGTTCTTC
J gene: TRBJ2-1
V gene: TRBV19
D gene: -
clone size: many

CDR3 protein: CASRKSPGSRKRKTQYF
CDR3 DNA: TGTGCCAGCAGGAAAAGCCCGGGATCTCGTAAGCGAAAGACCCAGTACTTC
J gene: TRBJ2-5
V gene: TRBV12-3/TRBV12-4
D gene: -
clone size: many

CDR3 protein: CASSIVPASDGYTF
CDR3 DNA: TGTGCCAGCAGTATCGTGCCTGCGTCGGATGGCTACACCTTC
J gene: TRBJ1-2
V gene: TRBV28
D gene: -
clone size: few

CDR3 protein: CASTFGTGQGLGANVLTF
CDR3 DNA: TGCGCCAGCACTTTTGGGACAGGGCAAGGGTTGGGGGCCAACGTCCTGACTTTC
J gene: TRBJ2-6
V gene: TRBV5-1
D gene: TRBD1
clone size: many

CDR3 protein: CASSSQANNSPLHF
CDR3 DNA: TGTGCCAGCAGCTCACAGGCTAATAATTCACCCCTCCACTTT
J gene: TRBJ1-6
V gene: TRBV7-2
D gene: -
clone size: many

CDR3 protein: CASSFRTGLGGNQPQHF
CDR3 DNA: TGTGCCAGCAGTTTTAGGACGGGATTAGGTGGCAATCAGCCCCAGCATTTT
J gene: TRBJ1-5
V gene: TRBV12-3/TRBV12-4
D gene: -
clone size: many

CDR3 protein: CASSLGEQYF
CDR3 DNA: TGTGCCAGCAGTTTGGGGGAGCAGTACTTC
J gene: TRBJ2-7
V gene: TRBV12-3/TRBV12-4
D gene: -
clone size: many

CDR3 protein: CASKTNQETQYF
CDR3 DNA: TGTGCCAGCAAAACGAACCAAGAGACCCAGTACTTC
J gene: TRBJ2-5
V gene: TRBV2
D gene: -
clone size: -

CDR3 protein: CASIHPGDTDTQYF
CDR3 DNA: TGTGCCAGCATCCACCCAGGAGACACAGATACGCAGTATTTT
J gene: TRBJ2-3
V gene: TRBV2
D gene: -
clone size: many

CDR3 protein: CASSLVGTGQETQYF
CDR3 DNA: TGCGCCAGCAGCTTGGTCGGGACAGGTCAAGAGACCCAGTACTTC
J gene: TRBJ2-5
V gene: TRBV5-1
D gene: TRBD1
clone size: -

CDR3 protein: CASSSSGTSGEETQYF
CDR3 DNA: TGTGCCAGCAGCTCGAGCGGGACTAGCGGAGAAGAGACCCAGTACTTC
J gene: TRBJ2-5
V gene: TRBV11-2
D gene: TRBD2
clone size: -

CDR3 protein: CASSPGTGGMNTEAFF
CDR3 DNA: TGCGCCAGCAGCCCCGGGACAGGGGGGATGAACACTGAAGCTTTCTTT
J gene: TRBJ1-1
V gene: TRBV5-1
D gene: TRBD1
clone size: many

CDR3 protein: CASSRDVGQPQHF
CDR3 DNA: TGTGCCAGCAGTAGGGATGTCGGGCAGCCCCAGCATTTT
J gene: TRBJ1-5
V gene: TRBV12-3/TRBV12-4
D gene: -
clone size: many

CDR3 protein: CASSLGLAVSGELFF
CDR3 DNA: TGCGCCAGCAGCTTAGGACTAGCGGTGTCCGGGGAGCTGTTTTTT
J gene: TRBJ2-2
V gene: TRBV5-1
D gene: TRBD2
clone size: -

CDR3 protein: CAGQYGAFF
CDR3 DNA: TGTGCCGGCCAATATGGAGCTTTCTTT
J gene: TRBJ1-1
V gene: TRBV27
D gene: -
clone size: many

CDR3 protein: CASSPGFSTDTQYF
CDR3 DNA: TGTGCCAGCTCACCAGGGTTTTCCACAGATACGCAGTATTTT
J gene: TRBJ2-3
V gene: TRBV18
D gene: -
clone size: many

CDR3 protein: CASSSFNTGELFF
CDR3 DNA: TGTGCCAGCTCATCCTTTAACACCGGGGAGCTGTTTTTT
J gene: TRBJ2-2
V gene: TRBV18
D gene: -
clone size: many

CDR3 protein: CASSEQGWAQYF
CDR3 DNA: TGTGCCAGCAGTGAACAGGGGTGGGCCCAGTACTTC
J gene: TRBJ2-5
V gene: TRBV6-1
D gene: -
clone size: many

CDR3 protein: CSVGVTSGGFNEQFF
CDR3 DNA: TGCAGCGTTGGTGTGACTAGCGGGGGGTTCAATGAGCAGTTCTTC
J gene: TRBJ2-1
V gene: TRBV29-1
D gene: TRBD2
clone size: -

CDR3 protein: CSVEFFSSYGYTF
CDR3 DNA: TGCAGCGTTGAGTTCTTTTCCTCTTATGGCTACACCTTC
J gene: TRBJ1-2
V gene: TRBV29-1
D gene: -
clone size: many

CDR3 protein: CAIRAIQGAGEQFF
CDR3 DNA: TGTGCCATCAGAGCCATACAGGGGGCTGGGGAGCAGTTCTTC
J gene: TRBJ2-1
V gene: TRBV10-3
D gene: TRBD1
clone size: many

CDR3 protein: CASSVALGNTEAFF
CDR3 DNA: TGTGCCAGCAGCGTGGCTTTGGGGAACACTGAAGCTTTCTTT
J gene: TRBJ1-1
V gene: TRBV9
D gene: -
clone size: few

CDR3 protein: CASSRVRGNTEAFF
CDR3 DNA: TGCGCCAGCAGTCGAGTCCGCGGGAACACTGAAGCTTTCTTT
J gene: TRBJ1-1
V gene: TRBV5-1
D gene: -
clone size: few

CDR3 protein: CASRASLPGGAYEQYF
CDR3 DNA: TGTGCCAGCAGAGCCTCCCTCCCGGGAGGAGCGTACGAGCAGTACTTC
J gene: TRBJ2-7
V gene: TRBV28
D gene: TRBD2
clone size: -

CDR3 protein: CASSFVPGTYEQYF
CDR3 DNA: TGTGCCAGCAGCTTTGTTCCCGGTACCTACGAGCAGTACTTC
J gene: TRBJ2-7
V gene: TRBV11-2
D gene: -
clone size: many

CDR3 protein: CASSLEQGHTEVFF
CDR3 DNA: TGTGCCAGCTCTCTCGAACAGGGGCACACAGAAGTCTTCTTT
J gene: TRBJ1-1
V gene: TRBV13
D gene: TRBD1
clone size: many

CDR3 protein: CASAGTANTGELFF
CDR3 DNA: TGCGCCAGCGCTGGGACAGCGAACACCGGGGAGCTGTTTTTT
J gene: TRBJ2-2
V gene: TRBV10-2
D gene: TRBD1
clone size: many

CDR3 protein: CASSPRTGAEGYTF
CDR3 DNA: TGTGCCAGCAGCCCTCGGACAGGGGCAGAAGGCTACACCTTC
J gene: TRBJ1-2
V gene: TRBV7-9
D gene: TRBD1
clone size: medium-sized

CDR3 protein: CASTTPGGNPHEQYF
CDR3 DNA: TGTGCCAGCACCACCCCCGGGGGGAATCCCCACGAGCAGTACTTC
J gene: TRBJ2-7
V gene: TRBV28
D gene: TRBD2
clone size: many

CDR3 protein: CASSLRSGSFTDTQYF
CDR3 DNA: TGTGCCAGCAGCCTGAGGAGCGGGAGCTTCACAGATACGCAGTATTTT
J gene: TRBJ2-3
V gene: TRBV12-3/TRBV12-4
D gene: TRBD2
clone size: many

CDR3 protein: CASSQDLVSGYEQYF
CDR3 DNA: TGTGCCAGCAGCCAAGATCTCGTTAGCGGCTACGAGCAGTACTTC
J gene: TRBJ2-7
V gene: TRBV3-1
D gene: -
clone size: -

CDR3 protein: CASSETGSYPEAFF
CDR3 DNA: TGCGCCAGCAGTGAGACAGGGAGCTACCCTGAAGCTTTCTTT
J gene: TRBJ1-1
V gene: TRBV10-2
D gene: -
clone size: few

CDR3 protein: CASSQETGANYGYTF
CDR3 DNA: TGTGCCAGCAGCCAAGAGACAGGAGCTAACTATGGCTACACCTTC
J gene: TRBJ1-2
V gene: TRBV4-2
D gene: -
clone size: many

CDR3 protein: CASSSRGLAGTYEQYF
CDR3 DNA: TGTGCCAGCAGTTCCAGGGGACTAGCGGGTACCTACGAGCAGTACTTC
J gene: TRBJ2-7
V gene: TRBV6-6
D gene: TRBD2
clone size: many

CDR3 protein: CASSFRTGGTREQYF
CDR3 DNA: TGCGCCAGCAGCTTCAGGACAGGGGGCACCCGCGAGCAGTACTTC
J gene: TRBJ2-7
V gene: TRBV5-1
D gene: TRBD1
clone size: few

CDR3 protein: CASGGHSPLHF
CDR3 DNA: TGTGCCAGCGGGGGGCATTCACCCCTCCACTTT
J gene: TRBJ1-6
V gene: TRBV2
D gene: -
clone size: -

CDR3 protein: CASSLGDRELFF
CDR3 DNA: TGTGCCAGTAGTCTGGGAGACCGGGAGCTGTTTTTT
J gene: TRBJ2-2
V gene: TRBV19
D gene: -
clone size: -

CDR3 protein: CASRRTQSGNEQFF
CDR3 DNA: TGTGCCAGTCGTAGGACCCAGAGCGGGAATGAGCAGTTCTTC
J gene: TRBJ2-1
V gene: TRBV23-1
D gene: -
clone size: few

CDR3 protein: CASSYLGAEAFF
CDR3 DNA: TGTGCCAGCAGTTATTTAGGAGCGGAAGCTTTCTTT
J gene: TRBJ1-1
V gene: TRBV6-5
D gene: -
clone size: -

CDR3 protein: CASSRTNPHEETQYF
CDR3 DNA: TGCGCCAGCAGCCGGACCAACCCACATGAGGAGACCCAGTACTTC
J gene: TRBJ2-5
V gene: TRBV5-1
D gene: -
clone size: many

CDR3 protein: CASRRDRGYEQYF
CDR3 DNA: TGTGCCAGCAGACGGGACAGGGGGTACGAGCAGTACTTC
J gene: TRBJ2-7
V gene: TRBV6-5
D gene: TRBD1
clone size: many

CDR3 protein: CASTGQGLEQYF
CDR3 DNA: TGCGCCAGCACCGGACAGGGTCTCGAGCAGTACTTC
J gene: TRBJ2-7
V gene: TRBV5-1
D gene: TRBD1
clone size: -

CDR3 protein: CASSLLDSSRAFF
CDR3 DNA: TGTGCCAGCAGCCTCCTCGACTCTTCAAGGGCTTTCTTT
J gene: TRBJ1-1
V gene: TRBV7-9
D gene: -
clone size: many

CDR3 protein: CASSRVAGTNYGYTF
CDR3 DNA: TGTGCCAGCAGCCGGGTAGCAGGGACTAACTATGGCTACACCTTC
J gene: TRBJ1-2
V gene: TRBV5-6
D gene: -
clone size: many

CDR3 protein: CASRDRDLKNTEAFF
CDR3 DNA: TGTGCCAGCAGAGATCGGGACCTAAAAAACACTGAAGCTTTCTTT
J gene: TRBJ1-1
V gene: TRBV7-9
D gene: -
clone size: many

CDR3 protein: CASSLFASGDPYEQYF
CDR3 DNA: TGTGCCAGCAGCTTATTCGCTAGCGGGGATCCCTACGAGCAGTACTTC
J gene: TRBJ2-7
V gene: TRBV7-2
D gene: TRBD2
clone size: many

CDR3 protein: CASSGPHRGQERNEQFF
CDR3 DNA: TGTGCCAGTAGTGGGCCTCACAGGGGGCAGGAACGCAATGAGCAGTTCTTC
J gene: TRBJ2-1
V gene: TRBV19
D gene: TRBD1
clone size: many

CDR3 protein: CAVTGTSGAYEQYF
CDR3 DNA: TGTGCCGTCACCGGGACTAGCGGAGCCTACGAGCAGTACTTC
J gene: TRBJ2-7
V gene: TRBV10-3
D gene: TRBD2
clone size: many

CDR3 protein: CASSLVRSGAEAFF
CDR3 DNA: TGTGCCAGCAGCTTGGTTCGGTCAGGCGCTGAAGCTTTCTTT
J gene: TRBJ1-1
V gene: TRBV5-4
D gene: -
clone size: many

CDR3 protein: CASSPQSGQGKHF
CDR3 DNA: TGTGCCAGCTCACCCCAATCAGGACAGGGCAAGCATTTT
J gene: TRBJ1-5
V gene: TRBV18
D gene: TRBD1
clone size: many

CDR3 protein: CASSLEAGGYNEQFF
CDR3 DNA: TGTGCCAGCAGCTTAGAAGCGGGAGGCTACAATGAGCAGTTCTTC
J gene: TRBJ2-1
V gene: TRBV7-2
D gene: TRBD2
clone size: -

CDR3 protein: CAISEGGGNEKLFF
CDR3 DNA: TGTGCCATCAGTGAGGGGGGAGGAAATGAAAAACTGTTTTTT
J gene: TRBJ1-4
V gene: TRBV10-3
D gene: -
clone size: -

CDR3 protein: CASSLVATSYEQYF
CDR3 DNA: TGCGCCAGCAGCTTGGTTGCCACCTCCTACGAGCAGTACTTC
J gene: TRBJ2-7
V gene: TRBV5-1
D gene: -
clone size: many

CDR3 protein: CASSESPGVSQPQHF
CDR3 DNA: TGTGCCAGCAGTGAAAGTCCAGGGGTTAGTCAGCCCCAGCATTTT
J gene: TRBJ1-5
V gene: TRBV2
D gene: -
clone size: -

CDR3 protein: CASTPAGANVLTF
CDR3 DNA: TGTGCCAGTACCCCGGCTGGGGCCAACGTCCTGACTTTC
J gene: TRBJ2-6
V gene: TRBV6-6
D gene: -
clone size: few

CDR3 protein: CASSLWRTESSYEQYF
CDR3 DNA: TGTGCCAGCAGTTTATGGAGGACCGAGAGCTCCTACGAGCAGTACTTC
J gene: TRBJ2-7
V gene: TRBV28
D gene: -
clone size: few

CDR3 protein: CASRRTGDGYTF
CDR3 DNA: TGTGCCAGTAGACGGACAGGCGATGGCTACACCTTC
J gene: TRBJ1-2
V gene: TRBV19
D gene: TRBD1
clone size: many